A selection of T cell receptor beta chains follows, all from one sample in a study of T-cell reconstitution after alpha-beta-depleted transplantation in children. TCRdb itself ran the PCR reads through MiXCR, one entry per CDR3 protein. Of some 520,000 distinct CDR3 sequences in the sample, over 25% were seen once. The specimen comprised PBMCs from the stem cell graft donor, sampled from the stem cell graft. Source of these receptors: a human donor who donated a stem cell graft to a child with aplastic anemia. Both conserved end residues are part of each CDR3. A D gene is named only where the DNA matches it firmly. Size is omitted from some rows. Given values are once, few, many or a class for expanded clones.

DNA	CDR3	V	J	D	size
TGTGCCAGCAGTTACACCGGGGCGAGGAATTCACCCCTCCACTTT	CASSYTGARNSPLHF	TRBV6-5	TRBJ1-6	NA	few
TGCAGTGCTAGAGTCCCCCAGAATCCATACAATGAGCAGTTCTTC	CSARVPQNPYNEQFF	TRBV20-1	TRBJ2-1	NA	NA
TGTGCCAGCTCACCTTCGATTTCGCGGGTTTATTTCCATGAGCAGTTCTTC	CASSPSISRVYFHEQFF	TRBV18	TRBJ2-1	NA	NA
TGCGCCAGCAGCTTGGGACCGGAATGGAGCTCCTACAATGAGCAGTTCTTC	CASSLGPEWSSYNEQFF	TRBV5-1	TRBJ2-1	NA	NA
TGTGCCACCAGCAGAGATCGTGCTATGAATGAAAAACTGTTTTTT	CATSRDRAMNEKLFF	TRBV15	TRBJ1-4	NA	once
TGTGCCAGCAGCTCCCCCGCGGGACAGGGTGGTATTGGCTATGGCTACACCTTC	CASSSPAGQGGIGYGYTF	TRBV7-8	TRBJ1-2	TRBD1	NA
TGTGCCAGCAGCTTAGAGGAACTGGGAAACTATGGCTACACCTTC	CASSLEELGNYGYTF	TRBV7-8	TRBJ1-2	NA	few
TGTGCCAGCAGCCGCTCACCGGGACTATGGAATGAGCAGTTCTTC	CASSRSPGLWNEQFF	TRBV6-1	TRBJ2-1	TRBD2	NA
TGTGCCACCAGTACTAGCGGAACGGGGAATGAGCAGTTCTTC	CATSTSGTGNEQFF	TRBV24-1	TRBJ2-1	TRBD2	NA
TGTGCCAGCAGCTTGGCCGTCAGAAGGACTAGTGATAATGAGCAGTTCTTC	CASSLAVRRTSDNEQFF	TRBV5-6	TRBJ2-1	TRBD2	few
TGTGCCAGCAGTTCCCGGGATTGGGAAAAACTGTTTTTT	CASSSRDWEKLFF	TRBV6-6	TRBJ1-4	NA	few
TGCGCCAGCAGCCAAGATAAAGGGGAAAGCACCTTC	CASSQDKGESTF	TRBV4-1	TRBJ1-2	NA	NA
TGCAGTGTTGGATCTTCCAATCAGCCCCAGCATTTT	CSVGSSNQPQHF	TRBV20-1	TRBJ1-5	NA	NA
TGTGCCAGCAGGAGGACAGGGGATGGCTACACCTTC	CASRRTGDGYTF	TRBV3-1	TRBJ1-2	TRBD1	few
TGTGCCAGCAGCTTGGAACGGTCCACTGAAGCTTTCTTT	CASSLERSTEAFF	TRBV5-6	TRBJ1-1	NA	NA
TGTGCCAGCAGCTTGGCCGCCAGGGTCTACGAGCAGTACTTC	CASSLAARVYEQYF	TRBV5-6	TRBJ2-7	NA	few
TGTGCCAGCAGCCCGGACGGGAACATTCAGTACTTC	CASSPDGNIQYF	TRBV6-1	TRBJ2-4	NA	NA
TGTGCCAGCAGTGCCCCCGGGACCTCTGATGAGCAGTTCTTC	CASSAPGTSDEQFF	TRBV6-1	TRBJ2-1	NA	NA
TGTGCCAGCAGCTTGGAGTATAGCAATCAGCCCCAGCATTTT	CASSLEYSNQPQHF	TRBV7-2	TRBJ1-5	NA	NA
TGTGCCAGCTCGCTACAGGGGCCCGGGATTTACAATGAGCAGTTCTTC	CASSLQGPGIYNEQFF	TRBV18	TRBJ2-1	TRBD1	NA
TGCAGCGTTGCGCAGGGTCCTGATCAGCCCCAGCATTTT	CSVAQGPDQPQHF	TRBV29-1	TRBJ1-5	NA	few
TGTGCCTGGAAGGCGGGGGTTTCCACCGGGTATTCCAAAAACATTCAGTACTTC	CAWKAGVSTGYSKNIQYF	TRBV30	TRBJ2-4	TRBD2	NA
TGCAGTGCCGGAGGGGGCCCGGGAGAGACCCAGTACTTC	CSAGGGPGETQYF	TRBV20-1	TRBJ2-5	NA	many
TGTGCCAGCAGCCTAGCTAGCGGTCAAGAGACCCAGTACTTC	CASSLASGQETQYF	TRBV7-9	TRBJ2-5	TRBD2	many
TGTGCCAGCAGCGCGACGGTCGGTAGCACAGATACGCAGTATTTT	CASSATVGSTDTQYF	TRBV7-9	TRBJ2-3	NA	NA
TGCGCCAGCACCCGAACTGGGAGAACAGATACGCAGTATTTT	CASTRTGRTDTQYF	TRBV5-1	TRBJ2-3	NA	NA
TGTGCCAGCAGCCCGGGGGCGGGGAATGAGCAGTTCTTC	CASSPGAGNEQFF	TRBV12-3/TRBV12-4	TRBJ2-1	NA	few
TGTGCCAGCAGCCATGGGATGCGACCCCTCCACTTT	CASSHGMRPLHF	TRBV14	TRBJ1-6	NA	few
TGTGCCAGCAGCGCCCTACTAGCGGGAATCTACAATGAGCAGTTCTTC	CASSALLAGIYNEQFF	TRBV7-2	TRBJ2-1	TRBD2	NA
TGCGCCAGCAGTGCGGCAGGGGGCTATGGCTACACCTTC	CASSAAGGYGYTF	TRBV10-1	TRBJ1-2	TRBD1	NA
TGCGCCAGCAGCTCCGCCTCTACTCTGGACAGGGCCATTGCAACTAATGAAAAACTGTTTTTT	CASSSASTLDRAIATNEKLFF	TRBV5-1	TRBJ1-4	TRBD1	NA
TGTGCCAGCTGGCCCCTGGGGACAGGGCACAATGAGCAGTTCTTC	CASWPLGTGHNEQFF	TRBV6-1	TRBJ2-1	TRBD1	NA
TGTGCCACCAGTGACCGGGAGTCTAGTGGCAGGGAGACCCAGTACTTC	CATSDRESSGRETQYF	TRBV24-1	TRBJ2-5	NA	few
TGCAGTGCTAGACCTATCGGGGACAGCACAGATACGCAGTATTTT	CSARPIGDSTDTQYF	TRBV20-1	TRBJ2-3	NA	few
TGCAGTGCGAAGCGGACAGGGGAGACCCAGTACTTC	CSAKRTGETQYF	TRBV20-1	TRBJ2-5	TRBD1	few
TGTGCCAGCAGCTTTCAGGGGACCTTCTACGAGCAGTACTTC	CASSFQGTFYEQYF	TRBV7-2	TRBJ2-7	NA	few
TGCGCCAGCAGCTTGGCGATCGGGAACCCCATAAACAATGAGCAGTTCTTC	CASSLAIGNPINNEQFF	TRBV5-1	TRBJ2-1	NA	NA
TGTGCCAGCAGCTATATAACAGGCACCGGGGAGCTGTTTTTT	CASSYITGTGELFF	TRBV7-6	TRBJ2-2	NA	few
TGCAGCGTTGCAGGGGCGCTAGAAACTTTCTTT	CSVAGALETFF	TRBV29-1	TRBJ1-1	NA	few
TGTGCCAGCAGGAGACTAGCGAGAAGCACAGATACGCAGTATTTT	CASRRLARSTDTQYF	TRBV6-1	TRBJ2-3	TRBD2	NA
TGCGCCAGCAGCTTGGGATCGGAGACAGGAGGGGATGAGCAGTTCTTC	CASSLGSETGGDEQFF	TRBV5-1	TRBJ2-1	NA	few